Following are 29 T cell receptor beta chains from one sample sequenced in a study of TIL therapy for anti-PD-1-resistant metastatic lung cancer (dated by TCRdb to the early 2020s). Explained via the paper, the time point label denotes: pre-treatment sample, taken before nivolumab and TIL therapy. Excised metastases, mostly pleural nodules or supraclavicular lymph nodes, were used as baseline tumor samples and were taken from the same resection from which TIL were grown. TCR beta CDR3 regions were amplified from genomic DNA by bias-controlled multiplex PCR with the immunoSEQ v3 hsTCRB kit. This is the immuneACCESS table as TCRdb keeps it, with only in-frame sequences that have V and J called. A part of the clones is gone; compared with another copy, unresolved V genes explain less than half, and the rest is unexplained. Within this sample are approximately 97,000 clones, with roughly two thirds of them counted one time only. The ten largest make up approximately 11% of the sample.

The specimen was tumor tissue, collected at baseline. These receptors were taken from a person aged 25-85 years with non-small cell lung cancer.

The CDR3 sequence is CASSDGLAGKTQYF. In nucleotides, the CDR3 is TGCGCCAGCAGCGACGGACTAGCGGGGAAGACCCAGTACTTC. The V gene is TRBV5-1, the J gene TRBJ2-5, with 12 bases matching TRBD2. The CDR3 contains 14 residues. Looked up from germline, CDR1 is SGHRS and CDR2 is YFSETQ. The V segment lost 4 bases and the J segment 6 bases; nucleotides outside the gene matches: 4.

This clone was counted only a few times. The V call is TRBV7-9, the J call TRBJ2-3, with 7 bases matching TRBD1. J was trimmed by 5 bases and V by 2 bases; bases with no gene match: 10. Germline V CDR1 and CDR2: SEHNR, FQNEAQ (reference sequence). The CDR3 has 16 residues. CDR3 loop: CASSLRPDRVEDTQYF. CDR3 nucleotides: TGTGCCAGCAGCTTACGTCCCGACAGGGTGGAAGATACGCAGTATTTT. The full variable domain, completed using reference TRBV7-9 and TRBJ2-3, is DTGVSQNPRHKITKRGQNVTFRCDPISEHNRLYWYRQTLGQGPEFLTYFQNEAQLEKSRLLSDRFSAERPKGSFSTLEIQRTEQGDSAMYLCASSLRPDRVEDTQYFGPGTRLTVL.

The chain joins TRBV7-9 to TRBJ1-1; D uncertain. CDR1 is SEHNR, CDR2 FQNEAQ, per germline (reference sequence). This CDR3 is built from 15 residues. V gave up 1 base and J gave up 3 bases, with 12 bases separating them. CDR3 sequence: CASSLGGSLYTEAFF. The CDR3 DNA reads as TGTGCCAGCAGCTTAGGCGGTTCTCTTTACACTGAAGCTTTCTTT. The variable domain in full, completed from reference TRBV7-9 and TRBJ1-1, reads DTGVSQNPRHKITKRGQNVTFRCDPISEHNRLYWYRQTLGQGPEFLTYFQNEAQLEKSRLLSDRFSAERPKGSFSTLEIQRTEQGDSAMYLCASSLGGSLYTEAFFGQGTRLTVV.

The J gene is TRBJ2-1, the V gene TRBV27; the match to TRBD2 covers 10 bases. Germline CDR1 and CDR2: MNHEY and SMNVEV (reference sequence). The CDR3 contains 15 residues. J was trimmed by 5 bases and V by 2 bases; bases with no gene match: 3. CDR3 in amino acids: CASSLTAGGNNEQFF. The CDR3 bases are TGTGCCAGCAGTTTAACAGCGGGAGGGAACAATGAGCAGTTCTTC.

The V call is TRBV5-1, the J call TRBJ1-2, with unresolved D. Germline-derived CDR1 and CDR2 are SGHRS and YFSETQ. V was trimmed by 5 bases and J by 2 bases, leaving 13 bases between them. This CDR3 has 14 residues. The DNA for the CDR3 is TGCGCCAGCAGGCCTCACCAGACCAACTATGGCTACACCTTC. It specifies CASRPHQTNYGYTF. Variable domain in full (rest from reference TRBV5-1 and TRBJ1-2): KAGVTQTPRYLIKTRGQQVTLSCSPISGHRSVSWYQQTPGQGLQFLFEYFSETQRNKGNFPGRFSGRQFSNSRSEMNVSTLELGDSALYLCASRPHQTNYGYTFGSGTRLTVV.

This clone was detected a few times. The rearrangement uses TRBV5-1 and TRBJ2-7, with a tentative D call TRBD1 (5 bases). The V gene's germline CDR1 is SGHRS and CDR2 YFSETQ. The germline V and J ends were trimmed by 5 bases and 3 bases, with 9 bases remaining between them. This CDR3 has 12 residues. CDR3 residues: CASSPQGYEQYF. Written as DNA, the CDR3 is TGCGCCAGCAGTCCGCAGGGCTACGAGCAGTACTTC. The whole variable domain, remainder taken from reference TRBV5-1 and TRBJ2-7, is KAGVTQTPRYLIKTRGQQVTLSCSPISGHRSVSWYQQTPGQGLQFLFEYFSETQRNKGNFPGRFSGRQFSNSRSEMNVSTLELGDSALYLCASSPQGYEQYFGPGTRLTVT.

This rearrangement joins TRBV3-1 (or the pseudogene TRBV3-2) to TRBJ2-5, with 11 bases identical to TRBD2. Trimming removed 4 bases from V and 1 base from J; junction bases left unmatched: 11. The CDR3 contains 18 residues. CDR1 is LGHDT, CDR2 YNNKEL, per germline (reference sequence). The CDR3 protein is CASSRGTSGGGTQETQYF. CDR3 nucleotides: TGTGCCAGCAGCCGCGGGACTAGCGGAGGGGGGACCCAAGAGACCCAGTACTTC.

The genes are TRBV15 and TRBJ2-2; 9 bases map to TRBD1. V lost 0 bases and J lost 4; bases outside the gene matches: 6. Germline V gives CDR1 LNHNV, CDR2 YYDKDF (reference sequence). This CDR3 region has 17 residues. CDR3 nucleotide sequence: TGTGCCACCAGCAGAGATTTCGGACAGGGGTTCACCGGGGAGCTGTTTTTT. Translating gives CATSRDFGQGFTGELFF.

The J gene is TRBJ2-1, the V gene TRBV28; D uncertain. V lost 2 bases to trimming and J lost 8 bases, with 7 bases between them. The germline CDR1 and CDR2 sequences are MDHEN and SYDVKM. The CDR3 has 12 residues. The CDR3 spells CASSLLDHEQFF. The DNA for the CDR3 is TGTGCCAGCAGTTTACTCGACCATGAGCAGTTCTTC.

The V gene is TRBV6-4, the J gene TRBJ2-3; TRBD1 agrees at 9 bases. Germline V CDR1 and CDR2: MRHNA, SNTAGT. This CDR3 is built from 15 residues. V shed 5 bases, J shed 3 bases, and the junction held 6 bases outside the gene matches. The CDR3 DNA reads TGTGCCAGCAGTACCGGGACAGGGACAACAGATACGCAGTATTTT. Its protein product is CASSTGTGTTDTQYF.

The chain links TRBV7-8 to TRBJ2-7; D possibly corresponds to TRBD1 (6 bases). The CDR3 has 16 residues. Trimming removed 2 bases from V and 0 bases from J, with 14 bases in between. Per the germline V gene, CDR1 is SGHVS and CDR2 is FQNEAQ. CDR3 loop: CASSLSSDRRSYEQYF. The CDR3 DNA sequence: TGTGCCAGCAGCTTAAGCTCTGACAGGCGCTCCTACGAGCAGTACTTC.

This chain links TRBV2 with TRBJ1-4, with 10 bases lining up with TRBD1. The germline V gene encodes CDR1 SNHLY and CDR2 FYNNEI. Trimming took 6 bases from V and 0 from J; bases not matched to a gene: 7. The CDR3 consists of 17 residues. CDR3 sequence reads: CASRDYGTGATNEKLFF. For the CDR3, the DNA is TGTGCCAGCAGGGACTATGGGACAGGGGCAACTAATGAAAAACTGTTTTTT.

The chain is built from TRBV5-6 and TRBJ1-4; 7 positions agree with TRBD1. Per the germline V gene, CDR1 is SGHDT and CDR2 is YYEEEE. V gave up 4 bases and J gave up 4 bases; unmatched junction bases: 7. This CDR3 is 15 amino acids long. The CDR3 bases are TGTGCCAGCAGCCCTTCGACAGGGAGTAATGAAAAACTGTTTTTT. Amino acid sequence: CASSPSTGSNEKLFF. The full variable domain, rest sourced from reference TRBV5-6 and TRBJ1-4, is DAGVTQSPTHLIKTRGQQVTLRCSPKSGHDTVSWYQQALGQGPQFIFQYYEEEERQRGNFPDRFSGHQFPNYSSELNVNALLLGDSALYLCASSPSTGSNEKLFFGSGTQLSVL.

The gene calls are TRBV9 and TRBJ2-5, with 11 nucleotides matching TRBD2. The V and J ends lost 4 bases and 2 bases, in that order; junction bases with no gene match: 7. From germline, CDR1 is SGDLS and CDR2 YYNGEE. The CDR3 has 16 residues. In DNA, the CDR3 is TGTGCCAGCAGCCCAACTAGCGGGAGCCTTCAAGAGACCCAGTACTTC. Its translation is CASSPTSGSLQETQYF.

Points on this clone: Other DNA variants within this sample encode the same CDR3. V usage is TRBV10-2 and J usage is TRBJ2-7; maybe TRBD1 (6 bases). Between the trimmed V and J ends, which lost 3 bases and 2 bases, there was a span of 14 bases. The CDR3 extends over 15 amino acids. CDR1 is WSHSY and CDR2 is SAAADI in the germline V gene. The CDR3 protein is CASSEGQGWTYEQYF. The CDR3 DNA reads as TGCGCCAGCAGTGAAGGGCAGGGGTGGACCTACGAGCAGTACTTC.

The V call is TRBV3-1 (or the pseudogene TRBV3-2), the J call TRBJ1-5; D gene ambiguous. CDR3 size: 13 residues. Looked up from germline, CDR1 is LGHDT and CDR2 is YNNKEL (reference sequence). Trimming removed 0 bases at V and 8 bases at J, with 8 bases between. CDR3 amino acids: CASSQDGWKPQHF. CDR3 DNA sequence: TGTGCCAGCAGCCAAGATGGGTGGAAGCCCCAGCATTTT.

This chain connects TRBV27 to TRBJ2-3; 8 nucleotides agree with TRBD2. Germline CDR1 reads MNHEY; CDR2 reads SMNVEV (reference sequence). CDR3 length: 16 residues. Losses at the gene ends were 4 bases for V and 0 bases for J; bases not matched to a gene: 6. The CDR3 loop is CASSWGTSASTDTQYF. The CDR3 DNA sequence: TGTGCCAGCAGTTGGGGGACTAGTGCTAGCACAGATACGCAGTATTTT.

This clone showed up just once. The gene calls are TRBV27 and TRBJ1-1; D perhaps matches TRBD1 (5 bases). The CDR3 is made up of 15 amino acids. CDR1 and CDR2 (germline): MNHEY, SMNVEV (reference sequence). Trimming shortened V by 6 bases and J by 6 bases, and 20 bases separated the two germline ends. CDR3 in amino acids: CASRPGPGRVAEAFF. The DNA for the CDR3 is TGTGCCAGCAGGCCCGGTCCCGGCAGGGTCGCTGAAGCTTTCTTT.

The V call is TRBV19, the J call TRBJ2-3; D gene uncertain. The V gene's germline CDR1 is LNHDA and CDR2 SQIVND (reference sequence). The germline V and J ends were trimmed by 2 bases and 4 bases, with 13 bases remaining between them. This CDR3 is built from 15 residues. CDR3 amino acids: CASSIPGSTADTQYF. The DNA for the CDR3 is TGTGCCAGTAGTATACCCGGTAGTACCGCAGATACGCAGTATTTT.

This clone was observed a handful of times. The rearrangement links TRBV5-1 to TRBJ1-2, with 9 positions matching TRBD1. The CDR3 is 17 residues long. The trim removed 0 bases at V and 1 base at J, leaving 7 bases unmatched. Germline V gene sequence: CDR1 SGHRS, CDR2 YFSETQ. This CDR3 reads CASSLGPGGQGNYGYTF. Written as DNA, the CDR3 is TGCGCCAGCAGCTTGGGGCCGGGGGGACAGGGTAACTATGGCTACACCTTC.

The rearrangement joins TRBV12-3 or TRBV12-4 to TRBJ2-1; no clear D. This CDR3 region has 13 residues. The chain's CDR3 is CAVSATYYNEQFF. The CDR3, as DNA: TGTGCGGTTAGTGCGACCTACTACAATGAGCAGTTCTTC.

There are a few counts of this clone. This chain connects TRBV28 to TRBJ1-2; D may be TRBD1 (5 bases). The V end lost 3 bases, the J end lost 3 bases, and 11 bases lay between the germline ends. Germline V gene data show CDR1 as MDHEN and CDR2 as SYDVKM. The CDR3 covers 14 residues. The DNA of the CDR3 is TGTGCCAGCAGTTTTGTGACAGCCTACTATGGCTACACCTTC. Amino acid sequence: CASSFVTAYYGYTF.

The rearrangement uses TRBV19 and TRBJ2-3; 8 bases map to TRBD2. V dropped 0 bases and J dropped 4; count of bases not matched to a gene: 9. This CDR3 is 17 amino acids long. Germline CDR1 is LNHDA and CDR2 is SQIVND (reference sequence). This CDR3 is CASSIDREGRDADTQYF. The DNA of the CDR3 is TGTGCCAGTAGTATAGATCGGGAGGGGCGTGACGCAGATACGCAGTATTTT.

J is TRBJ2-5 and V is TRBV5-1; 10 bases map to TRBD2. The CDR3 has 14 amino acids. Trimming took 4 bases from V and 5 from J; bases not matched to a gene: 5. The germline V gene has CDR1 SGHRS and CDR2 YFSETQ. The CDR3, as DNA: TGCGCCAGCAGCCCTAGCGGGGGCCAGGAGACCCAGTACTTC. Its translation: CASSPSGGQETQYF.

This sequence joins TRBV6-5 and TRBJ1-4; D remains ambiguous. In germline, CDR1 is MNHEY, CDR2 SVGAGI. The CDR3 runs 14 residues. Trimming removed 5 bases from V and 9 bases from J, with 16 bases in between. CDR3 sequence (DNA): TGTGCCAGCAGTCCCACTAAGTATGGCAAAAAACTGTTTTTT. It codes for CASSPTKYGKKLFF.

This clone was picked up one time. This sequence joins TRBV19 and TRBJ1-1; D unresolved. The CDR3 covers 11 residues. Germline assignment: CDR1 LNHDA and CDR2 SQIVND (reference sequence). V lost 6 bases, J lost 5 bases, and 7 bases lay in between. The CDR3 spells CASSKNTEAFF. The CDR3 nucleotides are TGTGCCAGTAGCAAGAATACTGAAGCTTTCTTT. Using reference TRBV19 and TRBJ1-1 for the parts outside the CDR3, the full variable domain is DGGITQSPKYLFRKEGQNVTLSCEQNLNHDAMYWYRQDPGQGLRLIYYSQIVNDFQKGDIAEGYSVSREKKESFPLTVTSAQKNPTAFYLCASSKNTEAFFGQGTRLTVV.

The chain has TRBV18 and TRBJ2-7; no firm D call. Trimming removed 2 bases at V and 1 base at J, with 6 bases between. Germline V gives CDR1 KGHSH, CDR2 LQKENI. This CDR3 is 13 amino acids long. The CDR3 protein is CASSPSQSYEQYF. The DNA of the CDR3 is TGTGCCAGCTCACCAAGCCAATCCTACGAGCAGTACTTC.

This sequence joins TRBV7-2 and TRBJ1-4; possibly TRBD1 for D (6 bases). V gave up 1 base and J gave up 7 bases, with 10 bases separating them. The CDR3 is 14 amino acids. In germline, CDR1 is SGHTA, CDR2 FQGNSA. DNA for the CDR3: TGTGCCAGCAGCTTAGGCAGGGGCCCTGAAAAACTGTTTTTT. Its translation: CASSLGRGPEKLFF. The full variable domain, completed using reference TRBV7-2 and TRBJ1-4, is GAGVSQSPSNKVTEKGKDVELRCDPISGHTALYWYRQSLGQGLEFLIYFQGNSAPDKSGLPSDRFSAERTGGSVSTLTIQRTQQEDSAVYLCASSLGRGPEKLFFGSGTQLSVL.

V is TRBV28 and J is TRBJ2-2; TRBD2 agrees at 8 bases. The CDR3 runs to 15 residues. V was clipped by 2 bases and J by 7 bases; unmatched bases: 6. Germline CDR1 is MDHEN and CDR2 is SYDVKM. CDR3 nucleotides: TGTGCCAGCAGTTTAAAGCGGGAGTTTCACGGGGAGCTGTTTTTT. Translated, it gives CASSLKREFHGELFF.